The source of this TCR beta chain is a study of cytomegalovirus exposure and HLA in healthy donors. Study results and limitations: TCR beta sequences reportedly predicted most subjects' HLA-A and HLA-B alleles accurately.

Regarding this clone: Its specificity is not known.

CDR3 length: 15 residues. Looked up from germline, CDR1 is SGHKS and CDR2 is YYEKEE (reference sequence). Trimming took 5 bases from V and 4 from J, leaving 18 bases between them. Vbeta (60) and Jbeta (13) primers were used in the PCR. Sequencing was performed with immunoSEQ multiplex PCR; in TCRdb, only in-frame clones are kept and a portion is missing. The table lists 150,000 to 200,000 clones, 62% of them singletons. These donors counted as nominally healthy when sampled, but unrecorded immune exposures were likely. This receptor was taken from a man aged 40-49 years in good health and CMV-seronegative. This sequence joins TRBV5-5 and TRBJ1-1, with D perhaps matching TRBD1 (6 bases). Sequenced sample: PBMCs. For the CDR3, the DNA is TGTGCCAGCAGGTCCGGATCCAGGGGCGGCACTGAAGCTTTCTTT. Residues: CASRSGSRGGTEAFF.